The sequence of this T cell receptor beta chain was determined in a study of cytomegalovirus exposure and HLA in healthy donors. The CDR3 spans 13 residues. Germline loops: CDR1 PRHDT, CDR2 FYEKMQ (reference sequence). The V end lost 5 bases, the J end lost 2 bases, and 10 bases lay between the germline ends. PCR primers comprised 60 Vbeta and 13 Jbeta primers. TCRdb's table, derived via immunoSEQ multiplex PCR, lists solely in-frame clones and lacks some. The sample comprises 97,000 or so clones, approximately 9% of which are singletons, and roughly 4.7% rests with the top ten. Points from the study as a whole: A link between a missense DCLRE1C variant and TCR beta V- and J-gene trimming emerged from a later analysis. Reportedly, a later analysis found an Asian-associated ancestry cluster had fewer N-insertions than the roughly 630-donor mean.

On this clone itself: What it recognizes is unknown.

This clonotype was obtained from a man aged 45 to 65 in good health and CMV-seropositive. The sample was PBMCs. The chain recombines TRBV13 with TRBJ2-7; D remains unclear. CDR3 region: CASSSLRTYEQYF. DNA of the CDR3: TGTGCCAGCAGCAGCCTCAGGACCTACGAGCAGTACTTC.